Listed below are T cell receptor beta chains from one sample, sequenced in a study of shared clonotypes between healthy human individuals. TCRdb's table, derived via immunoSEQ multiplex PCR, lists solely in-frame clones and lacks some. The sample has roughly 2.2 million clones, 90% to 95% seen once; the top ten hold 0.39%. The sample comprised naive CD4+ T cells from PBMCs. The receptors derive from a man aged 18 to 29 in good health. Some clones in this sample may be carry-over from other donors' samples. Each CDR3 is given with its conserved first and last residue. The D gene is left open where the match is weak. Clone size appears in some rows only: once, few, many, or a class for an expanded clone.

D,size,J,V,length,DNA,CDR3
TRBD2,NA,TRBJ2-7,TRBV10-3,14,TGTGCCATCAGGGAGGAGGTAGCGGGAGACGAGCAGTACTTC,CAIREEVAGDEQYF
TRBD1,NA,TRBJ2-1,TRBV6-5,14,TGTGCCAGCAGCCCGGGACAGGGGGCTCGGGAGCAGTTCTTC,CASSPGQGAREQFF
NA,NA,TRBJ2-1,TRBV2,14,TGTGCCAGCAGTGAAATAGCATGGCTCGATGAGCAGTTCTTC,CASSEIAWLDEQFF
NA,NA,TRBJ2-1,TRBV4-3,15,TGCGCCAGCAGCCTCCGTCCGGGAGTAATCAATGAGCAGTTCTTC,CASSLRPGVINEQFF
NA,NA,TRBJ2-7,TRBV7-9,14,TGTGCCAGCAGCGTAGCTGGAGTCACCTACGAGCAGTACTTC,CASSVAGVTYEQYF
NA,NA,TRBJ2-5,TRBV18,13,TGTGCCAGCTCAGAGGGGCTGGAAGAGACCCAGTACTTC,CASSEGLEETQYF
TRBD2,NA,TRBJ2-3,TRBV28,18,TGTGCCAGCAGGTCCTTCCATTCCAGACTAGCGGGGAAAGATACGCAGTATTTT,CASRSFHSRLAGKDTQYF
TRBD1,NA,TRBJ1-1,TRBV5-5,13,TGTGCCAGCCTCCGACAGGGAGATTTTGAAGCTTTCTTT,CASLRQGDFEAFF
TRBD2,once,TRBJ2-1,TRBV18,15,TGTGCCAGCTCACCGGGACTAGCGCGGGGGGGTGAGCAGTTCTTC,CASSPGLARGGEQFF
TRBD1,NA,TRBJ1-6,TRBV6-5,14,TGTGCCAGCAGTTATTACAGGGGGAATTCACCCCTCCACTTT,CASSYYRGNSPLHF
TRBD2,NA,TRBJ2-1,TRBV6-1,15,TGTGCCAGCAGTGAAATAGCGGGAGTCTACAATGAGCAGTTCTTC,CASSEIAGVYNEQFF
NA,NA,TRBJ2-7,TRBV14,16,TGTGCCAGCAGCCAAGATTTGGACAGTTTCGTCCACGAGCAGTACTTC,CASSQDLDSFVHEQYF
TRBD1,NA,TRBJ2-7,TRBV7-8,15,TGTGCCAGCAGCTTATGGGACAGGGCGACCTACGAGCAGTACTTC,CASSLWDRATYEQYF
TRBD2,NA,TRBJ2-3,TRBV10-1,17,TGCGCCAGCAGCGCCAGCATCGGACTAGCGGGAGTAACTACGCAGTATTTT,CASSASIGLAGVTTQYF
NA,NA,TRBJ2-5,TRBV5-4,14,TGTGCCAGCAGCGGTACAGGGTACCAAGAGACCCAGTACTTC,CASSGTGYQETQYF
TRBD2,NA,TRBJ2-1,TRBV27,16,TGTGCCAGCAGTCTGGCCACCCCGGGGGGCTACAATGAGCAGTTCTTC,CASSLATPGGYNEQFF
TRBD2,NA,TRBJ2-7,TRBV11-2,15,TGTGCCAGCAGCTTAGGGCTAGGGGAGGGTTACGAGCAGTACTTC,CASSLGLGEGYEQYF
NA,NA,TRBJ2-5,TRBV4-1,13,TGCGCCAGCAGCCAACAGGGGTTGGCGACCCAGTACTTC,CASSQQGLATQYF
TRBD1,once,TRBJ1-2,TRBV11-2,13,TGTGCCAGCAGCTTACGACAGGGGGACGGCTACACCTTC,CASSLRQGDGYTF
TRBD2,NA,TRBJ2-5,TRBV6-5,13,TGTGCCAGCAACCCAGCGGGAGTGGAGACCCAGTACTTC,CASNPAGVETQYF
TRBD1,NA,TRBJ2-1,TRBV5-6,14,TGTGCCAGCAGCTTGCGGACAGGGTGGAATGAGCAGTTCTTC,CASSLRTGWNEQFF
NA,NA,TRBJ2-2,TRBV29-1,14,TGCAGCGTTTTGGGTCAGAGAGGTTTAGGGGAGCTGTTTTTT,CSVLGQRGLGELFF
TRBD1,NA,TRBJ1-2,TRBV6-6,14,TGTGCCAGCAGTTACCCGGACAGGGAAGATGGCTACACCTTC,CASSYPDREDGYTF
NA,NA,TRBJ1-4,TRBV28,15,TGTGCCAGCAGCGGGCTGTTTGGGTCTAATGAAAAACTGTTTTTT,CASSGLFGSNEKLFF
NA,NA,TRBJ2-1,TRBV7-8,16,TGTGCCAGCAGCTCCCGGATGACACCGAGTGGCAATGAGCAGTTCTTC,CASSSRMTPSGNEQFF
NA,NA,TRBJ1-2,TRBV9,14,TGTGCCAGCAGCCCGGCCGGGAATAACTATGGCTACACCTTC,CASSPAGNNYGYTF
NA,once,TRBJ1-2,TRBV19,15,TGTGCCAGTAGTATTGGTCGGGCCAATAACTATGGCTACACCTTC,CASSIGRANNYGYTF
NA,NA,TRBJ2-1,TRBV9,15,TGTGCCAGCAGCGCGCCCGGGGCGACGGTAAATGAGCAGTTCTTC,CASSAPGATVNEQFF
TRBD1,NA,TRBJ2-7,TRBV11-3,15,TGTGCCAGCAGCCCCGGGACAGGGATTTCCTACGAGCAGTACTTC,CASSPGTGISYEQYF
NA,NA,TRBJ2-3,TRBV19,16,TGTGCCAGTAGTACGATAGGTAGTCTTGGCACAGATACGCAGTATTTT,CASSTIGSLGTDTQYF
NA,NA,TRBJ1-3,TRBV4-1,16,TGCGCCAGCAGACCCTCTACAGGCGTTCAAGGAAACACCATATATTTT,CASRPSTGVQGNTIYF
TRBD2,NA,TRBJ2-7,TRBV2,14,TGTGCCTGCCACTCGGGCGGGAGGTCCTACGAGCAGTACTTC,CACHSGGRSYEQYF
TRBD2,NA,TRBJ2-7,TRBV5-1,16,TGCGCCAGCAGCTTTGGGACTAGCGGGAGTTCGGGCGAGCAGTACTTC,CASSFGTSGSSGEQYF
NA,NA,TRBJ2-6,TRBV6-5,15,TGTGCCAGCAGTTATCGCCCATCTGGGGCCAACGTCCTGACTTTC,CASSYRPSGANVLTF
TRBD1,NA,TRBJ2-7,TRBV11-2,16,TGTGCCAGCAGCACGGGGGACAGGGAAATCCCCTACGAGCAGTACTTC,CASSTGDREIPYEQYF
NA,NA,TRBJ2-6,TRBV30,15,TGTGCCTGGAGACGGCAATCCTCTGGGGCCAACGTCCTGACTTTC,CAWRRQSSGANVLTF
TRBD2,NA,TRBJ2-1,TRBV5-1,14,TGCGCCAGCAGCTCGGCTAGCGGTTACAATGAGCAGTTCTTC,CASSSASGYNEQFF
NA,few,TRBJ1-3,TRBV6-5,14,TGTGCCAGCAGCCCCCAGGGATCTGGAAACACCATATATTTT,CASSPQGSGNTIYF
NA,NA,TRBJ1-4,TRBV4-3,18,TGCGCCAGCAGCCAAGTTCGGACGGTCCAATTAGGGCATGAAAAACTGTTTTTT,CASSQVRTVQLGHEKLFF
TRBD2,NA,TRBJ2-2,TRBV7-3,20,TGTGCCAGCAGCAGACCCCGGACTAGCGGTGGAATGTCGAACACCGGGGAGCTGTTTTTT,CASSRPRTSGGMSNTGELFF
NA,NA,TRBJ2-3,TRBV6-5,13,TGTGCCAGCCGGCACCCCAGCACAGATACGCAGTATTTT,CASRHPSTDTQYF
NA,NA,TRBJ1-4,TRBV7-2,13,TGTGCCAGCAGCTTAGGTAGAGGTGAAAAACTGTTTTTT,CASSLGRGEKLFF
TRBD1,NA,TRBJ2-4,TRBV30,14,TGTGCCTGGAGTGGGCAGGGGGTTAAAAACATTCAGTACTTC,CAWSGQGVKNIQYF
NA,NA,TRBJ1-3,TRBV6-5,13,TGTGCCAGCCACAGGGCCTCTGGAAACACCATATATTTT,CASHRASGNTIYF
NA,NA,TRBJ2-3,TRBV2,15,TGTGCCAGCAGTGAAACCAGGGCTGGGGGAGATACGCAGTATTTT,CASSETRAGGDTQYF
TRBD2,NA,TRBJ2-7,TRBV19,15,TGTGCCAGTAGTAAAGGACTAGCGGTTTCCTACGAGCAGTACTTC,CASSKGLAVSYEQYF
TRBD2,NA,TRBJ2-7,TRBV11-2,18,TGTGCCAGCAGCTTACAGGGACTAGCGGGAGGGCCCGGCTACGAGCAGTACTTC,CASSLQGLAGGPGYEQYF
NA,NA,TRBJ2-7,TRBV29-1,14,TGCAGCGCCTCCGACAGGACACCGACCTACGAGCAGTACTTC,CSASDRTPTYEQYF
TRBD1,NA,TRBJ2-2,TRBV7-2,14,TGTGCCAGCAGCCGAGGACAGGGGCTTGGGGAGCTGTTTTTT,CASSRGQGLGELFF
TRBD2,once,TRBJ2-5,TRBV19,15,TGTGCCAGTAGTATCGGCGGGAGCTACCAAGAGACCCAGTACTTC,CASSIGGSYQETQYF
TRBD2,NA,TRBJ2-7,TRBV7-6,15,TGTGCCAGCAGCCCCGGGGTAGCGGGATGGGAGGAGCAGTACTTC,CASSPGVAGWEEQYF
NA,NA,TRBJ1-1,TRBV25-1,15,TGTGCCAGCAGTGCAATTCGGGGACAGAACACTGAAGCTTTCTTT,CASSAIRGQNTEAFF
NA,NA,TRBJ2-7,TRBV29-1,19,TGCAGCCGGTGGTCTACGCCCCTCTGCGACATGGTCGGCTCCTACGAGCAGTACTTC,CSRWSTPLCDMVGSYEQYF
NA,NA,TRBJ2-2,TRBV5-5,16,TGTGCCAGCAGCTTGGGACGGGCCCTAAACACCGGGGAGCTGTTTTTT,CASSLGRALNTGELFF
NA,NA,TRBJ1-3,TRBV11-2,17,TGTGCCAGCAGCTCCATCGCGGGGCCAAGCTCTGGAAACACCATATATTTT,CASSSIAGPSSGNTIYF